This T cell receptor beta chain originates from a study of neoadjuvant anti-PD-1 for oral cavity cancer. Study results and limitations: Post-nivolumab, blood T cell clonality was significantly elevated in non-responders. Treg/Th17 ratio rose with pretreatment blood and fell with post-treatment tumor TCRbeta clonality.

Germline V gene data show CDR1 as SGHAT and CDR2 as FQNNGV. V gave up 5 bases and J gave up 6 bases; unmatched junction bases: 10. The CDR3 has 15 residues. About this clone itself: Its cognate antigen is unknown.

Stated time point: after neoadjuvant nivolumab, at surgical resection. Measured with immunoSEQ multiplex PCR; TCRdb has only the in-frame clones, and not every one. The table shows about 14,000 clones, with 73% occurring only once. The rearrangement links TRBV11-2 to TRBJ2-1; TRBD1 agrees at 7 bases. The clonotype was recovered from a person aged 35 to 85 with oral cavity squamous cell carcinoma. The sequencing here drew on PBMCs, taken after nivolumab (anti-PD-1) treatment. As DNA, the CDR3 is TGTGCCAGCAGCCTCGAAGGGGGCGACCGCAATGAGCAGTTCTTC. It specifies CASSLEGGDRNEQFF.